This TCR beta chain stems from a study of regulatory T cells in long-lasting Graves disease. Study at large: Persistent Graves' disease denoted over 5 years of antithyroid drugs plus positive TSH receptor antibodies. The study's findings and limits: Among persistent patients, a larger number of public clonotypes were shared (roughly 2,900) than among newly diagnosed patients (under 1,000). The study examined only peripheral blood, not thyroid tissue.

With iRepertoire HTBI primers and Arm-PCR of CDR3 regions, TCR beta libraries were built. MiXCR, run by TCRdb on the multiplex PCR reads, gives a single entry per CDR3 protein. This repertoire shows approximately 500,000 distinct CDR3 sequences, 20% to 25% found once; its top ten account for roughly 7.7%. This clonotype has ten or more counts. The antigen is not known. Time point in this sample: persistent/refractory GD, antithyroid drugs over 5 years with positive TRAb. The TCR library was made from RNA that had been extracted from PBMCs in TRIzol. This clonotype was obtained from a female donor with Graves disease. The sequenced sample was peripheral blood mononuclear cells (PBMCs), obtained when the disease was refractory, from a patient treated with antithyroid drugs.

In nucleotides, the CDR3 is TGTGCCATCAGTGATTCGGACATCTCAAACACTGAAGCTTTCTTT. Amino acids: CAISDSDISNTEAFF. This chain uses TRBV10-3 with TRBJ1-1, with D possibly TRBD1 on 5 matching bases. V shed 3 bases and J shed 2 bases, with 13 bases lying between them. CDR1 and CDR2 from the germline V gene are ENHRY and SYGVKD. The CDR3 loop spans 15 amino acids.